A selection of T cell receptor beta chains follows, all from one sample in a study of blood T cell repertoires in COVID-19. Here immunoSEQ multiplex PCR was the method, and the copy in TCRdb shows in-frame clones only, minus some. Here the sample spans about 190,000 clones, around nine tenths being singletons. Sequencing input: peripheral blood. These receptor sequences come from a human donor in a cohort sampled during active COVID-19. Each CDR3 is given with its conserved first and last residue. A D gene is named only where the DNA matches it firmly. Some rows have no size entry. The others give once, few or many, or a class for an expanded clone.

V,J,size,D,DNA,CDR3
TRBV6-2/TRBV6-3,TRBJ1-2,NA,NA,TGTGCCAGCAGTTACGTGGCTGGCTACACCTTC,CASSYVAGYTF
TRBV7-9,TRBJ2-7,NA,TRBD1,TGTGCCAGCAGCTCCGACAGGGTCCGATACGAGCAGTACTTC,CASSSDRVRYEQYF
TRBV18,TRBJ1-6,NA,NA,TGTGCCAGCTCACCGGACACACTTAATTCACCCCTCCACTTT,CASSPDTLNSPLHF
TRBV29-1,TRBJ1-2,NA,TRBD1,TGCAGCGTCCTCACAGGGGGCCACTATGGCTACACCTTC,CSVLTGGHYGYTF
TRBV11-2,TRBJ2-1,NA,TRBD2,TGTGCCAGCAGCTGGGCCGGGACTAGCAAGAATGAGCAGTTCTTC,CASSWAGTSKNEQFF
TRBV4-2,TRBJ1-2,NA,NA,TGTGCCAGCAGCCCCCATCGGGAGCTTCATTATGGCTACACCTTC,CASSPHRELHYGYTF
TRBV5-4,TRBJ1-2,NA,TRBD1,TGTGCCAGCAGCTTTACCGGGACAGCCTATGGCTACACCTTC,CASSFTGTAYGYTF
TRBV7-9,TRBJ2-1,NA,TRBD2,TGTGCCAGCAGCTCCGAGGGTAGCGGGGGAAATGAGCAGTTCTTC,CASSSEGSGGNEQFF
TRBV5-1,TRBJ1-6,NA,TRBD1,TGCGCCAGCAGAAGACGGGACAGGGATTCACCCCTCCACTTT,CASRRRDRDSPLHF
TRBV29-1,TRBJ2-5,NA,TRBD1,TGCAGCGCCTTCCACAGGGGGGAGACCCAGTACTTC,CSAFHRGETQYF
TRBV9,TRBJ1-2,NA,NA,TGTGCCAGCAGCGTAGGTTCCGGGGATGGGTATGGCTACACCTTC,CASSVGSGDGYGYTF
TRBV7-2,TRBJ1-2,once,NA,TGTGCCAGCAGCTCGACAGGAGAGTACTATGGCTACACCTTC,CASSSTGEYYGYTF
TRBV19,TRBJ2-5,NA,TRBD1,TGTGCCAGTAGTACGGGACAGGGGTCGGAGACCCAGTACTTC,CASSTGQGSETQYF